These T cell receptor beta chains were read from a single sample in a study of graft-versus-host responses after intestinal transplantation. TCRdb keeps only in-frame clones here, not all; method: immunoSEQ multiplex PCR. The sample has some 90,000 clones; approximately 78% are singletons. Antigen specificity for these receptors is unknown. The specimen was unstimulated CD4+ T cells sorted from spleen or lymph node cells, collected before intestinal transplant. These receptor sequences come from a human donor who received an intestinal transplant. CDR3s include the opening cysteine and the closing phenylalanine or tryptophan. A D gene is named only where the DNA matches it firmly.

TRBV29-1	NA	TRBJ1-3	14	CSVGGETSGNTIYF
TRBV7-9	NA	TRBJ2-2	16	CASSLLAGDPTGELFF
TRBV7-6	TRBD1	TRBJ1-6	15	CASSSRQGADSPLHF
TRBV6-1	TRBD2	TRBJ2-5	16	CASSEGVAGGQETQYF
TRBV5-1	NA	TRBJ1-2	14	CASSFRSGSYGYTF
TRBV7-2	NA	TRBJ1-4	18	CASSSPMGSPLPNEKLFF
TRBV18	NA	TRBJ1-5	14	CASSVGRSNQPQHF
TRBV6-1	TRBD1	TRBJ1-2	13	CASRDRVLDGYTF
TRBV4-1	TRBD2	TRBJ2-5	16	CASSQVRLAGRETQYF
TRBV5-1	NA	TRBJ2-5	15	CASSLQGGFQETQYF
TRBV7-9	TRBD2	TRBJ2-1	18	CASSLRPGLAGASLRQFF
TRBV28	TRBD1	TRBJ2-1	14	CASRRDRGINEQFF
TRBV7-9	TRBD1	TRBJ1-4	15	CASSSLTGGNEKLFF
TRBV21-1	NA	TRBJ2-3	19	CASTPPAGGRKGNTDTQYF
TRBV6-1	NA	TRBJ1-1	13	CAGGQIKNTEAFF
TRBV10-2	TRBD2	TRBJ2-7	13	CASRRGSTYEQYF
TRBV28	NA	TRBJ2-1	15	CASSLEQGIYNEQFF
TRBV4-3	TRBD1	TRBJ1-1	15	CASSPGTVLNTEAFF
TRBV5-5	NA	TRBJ1-2	13	CASSLTGDYGYTF
TRBV12-1	NA	TRBJ2-3	19	CASSFLPAGGLQGSDTQYF
TRBV5-1	NA	TRBJ2-1	12	CASSLLASEQFF
TRBV6-5	TRBD1	TRBJ1-6	13	CASSTDRDSPLHF
TRBV4-1	NA	TRBJ1-3	16	CASSQENSLSGNTIYF